This T cell receptor beta chain was recovered during a study of CD8 T cells in ankylosing spondylitis (TCRdb year 2017). Describing the broader study: To find TCR variants linked to disease, the study profiled T cell receptor beta repertoires in ankylosing spondylitis patients and healthy donors. In total, the full study cohort was made up of 85 to 140 healthy donors and 25 to 30 ankylosing spondylitis patients. Peripheral blood samples were taken, and synovial fluid was additionally collected from ankylosing spondylitis patients.

On this clonotype itself: This clone's antigen is unknown. No qualities accompany the bases; no much larger clone lies one base away.

CDR1 and CDR2 were assigned from the germline V gene as KGHDR and SFDVKD. Reading from cysteine to phenylalanine, the CDR3 counts 13 amino acids. Of the read, only the CDR3 DNA is kept; its 39 bases are in frame from base 1. V and J lose 12 bases and 1 base, and a span of 11 bases separates them. TCRdb lists the instrument as Illumina HiSeq 2500. Quantitative 5'-RACE with molecular barcodes was used to prepare TCR beta libraries. The original methods were these. A new computational method based on a probabilistic model of VDJ rearrangement was used to identify disease-linked TCR variants. Using fastp trimming at Q25 and MiXCR clonotype assembly, TCRdb reanalyzed the public sequencing data and kept in-frame beta chains. Every distinct CDR3 protein forms one entry, paired with its most common genes and DNA. Here the V and J calls rest on TCRdb's processing, not on the authors' analysis. Within this sample are around 890,000 distinct CDR3 sequences, with approximately 12% of them counted one time only. 0.51% of the sample is held by the ten biggest clonotypes.

Results and caveats for the whole study, not just this receptor: According to the report, matched synovial fluid samples from ankylosing spondylitis patients were significantly enriched for the disease-linked clones. The disease-linked clones showed a CD8+ phenotype and occurred at relatively low frequencies in peripheral blood. A TCR beta motif of seven or eight highly homologous amino acid variants appeared characteristic of blood from ankylosing spondylitis patients. Some TCR beta motif variants had previously been reported in synovial fluid and blood of reactive arthritis patients, which suggested common disease-initiation mechanisms.

Sequenced material: blood, either unsorted or a sorted T cell fraction (not recorded which). The sequence was obtained from a male donor with ankylosing spondylitis. Rearrangement joined TRBV24-1 to TRBJ2-2; the D gene cannot be named for sure. At the DNA level, the sequence is TGTGCCGTCAGGACGGAGAACACCGGGGAGCTGTTTTTT. Translation gives CAVRTENTGELFF.